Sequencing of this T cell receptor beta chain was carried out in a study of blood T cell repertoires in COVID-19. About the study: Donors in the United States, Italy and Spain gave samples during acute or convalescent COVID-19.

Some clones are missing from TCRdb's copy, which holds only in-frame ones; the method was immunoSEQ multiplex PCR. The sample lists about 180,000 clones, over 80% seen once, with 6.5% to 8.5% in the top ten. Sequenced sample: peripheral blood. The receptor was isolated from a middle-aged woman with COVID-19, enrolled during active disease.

CDR3 in amino acids: CSVLREGFGSNQPQHF. CDR3 nucleotide sequence: TGCAGCGTCCTCCGGGAGGGTTTTGGTAGCAATCAGCCCCAGCATTTT. The V gene is TRBV29-1, the J gene TRBJ1-5, with D uncertain. V shed 6 bases and J shed 0 bases, with 18 bases lying between them. CDR1 SQVTM and CDR2 ANQGSEA come from the germline V gene. The CDR3 loop spans 16 amino acids.